This T cell receptor (beta chain) stems from a study of T cells in Graves' hyperthyroidism and ophthalmopathy. In the study overall: Peripheral blood was collected at initial diagnosis, before any treatment. Study observations and caveats: Using 13 V-J features, a model discriminated ophthalmopathy from stable hyperthyroidism. Most clonotypes that expanded in the thyroid above 0.001 also showed up in blood.

10 ml of fresh peripheral blood supplied the PBMCs. V lost 3 bases and J lost 7; bases outside the gene matches: 8. This CDR3 spans 14 amino acids. Germline lookup yields CDR1 MNHNS and CDR2 SASEGT. With respect to this clonotype: Its matching antigen is unknown.

There were TCR beta CDR3 regions amplified from RNA transcripts. The TCR CDR3 was amplified in a first-round RT-PCR using the HTBI primer set. MiXCR, applied by TCRdb to the multiplex PCR reads, yields one record per CDR3 protein. The data contain approximately 600,000 distinct CDR3 sequences, 20% of them seen just once; the ten biggest clones take up about 34%. The sequenced material came from blood. This receptor was obtained from a man aged 25-40 years with Graves' ophthalmopathy. The rearrangement joins TRBV6-1 to TRBJ1-2; 7 bases match TRBD1. CDR3 in amino acids: CASSDEDRFLGYTF. Here the CDR3 DNA reads TGTGCCAGCAGTGATGAGGACAGGTTTCTTGGCTACACCTTC.